Described below is a single T cell receptor beta chain sequence and its context. As yet, its antigen is unknown. This sample is part of a study of T cells in localized non-small cell lung cancer. Study results and limitations: As only one tumor region underwent sequencing, heterogeneity remains possible. Uninvolved adjacent lung had more T cell clonality than any other tissue, topping tumor. A median of around 60 clones ranked among the top 100 in tumor appeared in adjacent lung. Greater blood T cell density accompanied longer overall survival.

V lost 3 bases and J lost 1; bases outside the gene matches: 3. The CDR3 is 14 amino acids. Per the germline V gene, CDR1 is SEHNR and CDR2 is FQNEAQ (reference sequence). The table came from immunoSEQ multiplex PCR; TCRdb's copy has only in-frame clones and leaves some out. This repertoire shows 10,000 to 15,000 clones, roughly 80% found once; its top ten account for 25% to 30%. The clonotype was recovered from a male donor aged 60 or older with stage I squamous cell lung carcinoma. The sample in question was peripheral blood, obtained before any cancer treatment. The rearrangement uses TRBV7-9 and TRBJ2-7, with TRBD1 identical over 7 bases. This CDR3 is CASSFGTASYEQYF. Here the CDR3 DNA reads TGTGCCAGCAGCTTCGGGACAGCTTCCTACGAGCAGTACTTC. Looking up the rest from reference TRBV7-9 and TRBJ2-7 gives the full variable domain: DTGVSQNPRHKITKRGQNVTFRCDPISEHNRLYWYRQTLGQGPEFLTYFQNEAQLEKSRLLSDRFSAERPKGSFSTLEIQRTEQGDSAMYLCASSFGTASYEQYFGPGTRLTVT.